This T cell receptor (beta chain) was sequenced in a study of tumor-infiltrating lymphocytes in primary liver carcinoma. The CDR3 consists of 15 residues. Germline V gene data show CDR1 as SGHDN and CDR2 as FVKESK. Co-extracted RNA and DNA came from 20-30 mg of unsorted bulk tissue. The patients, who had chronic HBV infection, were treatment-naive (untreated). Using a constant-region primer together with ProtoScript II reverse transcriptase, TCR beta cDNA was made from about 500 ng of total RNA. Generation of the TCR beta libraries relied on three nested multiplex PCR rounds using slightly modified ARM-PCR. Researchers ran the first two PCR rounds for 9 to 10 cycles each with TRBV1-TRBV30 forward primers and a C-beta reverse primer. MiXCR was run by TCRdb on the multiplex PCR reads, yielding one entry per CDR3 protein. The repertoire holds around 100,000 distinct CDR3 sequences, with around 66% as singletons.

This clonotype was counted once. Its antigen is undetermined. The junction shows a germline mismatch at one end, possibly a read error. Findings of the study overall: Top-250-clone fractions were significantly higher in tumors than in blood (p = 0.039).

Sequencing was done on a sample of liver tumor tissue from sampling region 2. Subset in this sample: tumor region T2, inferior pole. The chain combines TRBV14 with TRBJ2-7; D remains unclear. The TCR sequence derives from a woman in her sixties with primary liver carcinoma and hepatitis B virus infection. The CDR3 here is CASSQDSRYYYEQCF. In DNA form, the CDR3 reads TGTGCCAGCAGCCAAGATTCCCGGTACTACTACGAGCAGTGCTTC.